The present T cell receptor (beta chain) was sequenced within a study of blood T cell repertoires in COVID-19. Across the whole study: Donors in the United States, Italy and Spain gave samples during acute or convalescent COVID-19. Sources were T cells, B-cell-depleted T cells, or PBMCs; the material itself was cDNA or gDNA.

Original data processing: Amplification of reference gene primers provided the estimated nucleated cell counts. Clones were sequenced by immunoSEQ multiplex PCR, and TCRdb holds only the in-frame ones, with some missing. V, J and clone size are those of that table, while D and trimming were read from the DNA. Of 100,000 to 120,000 clones in the sample, just over 70% are singletons; the top ten hold about 1.8%. V gave up 4 bases and J gave up 0 bases; unmatched junction bases: 8. The CDR3 runs to 18 residues. Germline V lookup: CDR1 SGHNT, CDR2 YYREEE (reference sequence). This receptor was obtained from a woman in her forties with acute or convalescent COVID-19. This rearrangement joins TRBV5-4 to TRBJ2-1, with 12 bases matching TRBD2. The sequencing input was peripheral blood. CDR3 bases: TGTGCCAGCAGCCGACGACTAGCGGGGGCCAGCTCCTACAATGAGCAGTTCTTC. Its protein product is CASSRRLAGASSYNEQFF.